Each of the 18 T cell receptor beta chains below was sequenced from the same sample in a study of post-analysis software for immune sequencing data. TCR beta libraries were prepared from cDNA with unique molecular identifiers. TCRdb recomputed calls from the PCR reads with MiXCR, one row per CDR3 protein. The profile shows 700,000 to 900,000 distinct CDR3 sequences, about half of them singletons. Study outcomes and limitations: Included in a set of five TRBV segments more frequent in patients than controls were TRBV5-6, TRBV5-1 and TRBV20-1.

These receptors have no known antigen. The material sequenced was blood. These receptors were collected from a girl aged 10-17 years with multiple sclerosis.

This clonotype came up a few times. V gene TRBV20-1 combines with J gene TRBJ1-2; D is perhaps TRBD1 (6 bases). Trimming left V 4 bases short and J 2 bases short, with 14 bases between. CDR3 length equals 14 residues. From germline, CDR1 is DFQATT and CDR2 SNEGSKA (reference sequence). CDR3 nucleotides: TGCAGTGCTACCTCCGGGACAACCAACTATGGCTACACCTTC. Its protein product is CSATSGTTNYGYTF.

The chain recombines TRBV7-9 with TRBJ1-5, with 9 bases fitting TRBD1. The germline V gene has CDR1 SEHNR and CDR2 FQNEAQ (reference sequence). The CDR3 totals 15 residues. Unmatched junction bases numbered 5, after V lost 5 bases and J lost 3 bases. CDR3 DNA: TGTGCCAGCAGCGGGGACAGGGAACCCAATCAGCCCCAGCATTTT. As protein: CASSGDREPNQPQHF.

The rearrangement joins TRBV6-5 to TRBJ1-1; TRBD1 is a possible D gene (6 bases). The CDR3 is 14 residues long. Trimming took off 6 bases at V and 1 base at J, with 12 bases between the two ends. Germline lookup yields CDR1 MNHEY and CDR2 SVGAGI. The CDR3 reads CASSPAGQNTEAFF. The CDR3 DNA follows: TGTGCCAGCAGCCCCGCGGGACAGAACACTGAAGCTTTCTTT.

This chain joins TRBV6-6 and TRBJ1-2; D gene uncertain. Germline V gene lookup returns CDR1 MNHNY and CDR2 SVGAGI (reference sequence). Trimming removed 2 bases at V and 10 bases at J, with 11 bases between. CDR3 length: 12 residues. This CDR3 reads CASSYRTGVYTF. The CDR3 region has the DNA TGTGCCAGCAGTTACCGAACCGGGGTCTACACCTTC.

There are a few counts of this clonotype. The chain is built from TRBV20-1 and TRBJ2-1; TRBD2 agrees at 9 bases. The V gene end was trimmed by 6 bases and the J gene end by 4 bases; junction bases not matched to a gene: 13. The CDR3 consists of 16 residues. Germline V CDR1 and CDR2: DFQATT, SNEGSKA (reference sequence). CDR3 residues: CSAAGGEAGPYNEQFF. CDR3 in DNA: TGCAGTGCCGCGGGGGGGGAGGCTGGGCCTTACAATGAGCAGTTCTTC.

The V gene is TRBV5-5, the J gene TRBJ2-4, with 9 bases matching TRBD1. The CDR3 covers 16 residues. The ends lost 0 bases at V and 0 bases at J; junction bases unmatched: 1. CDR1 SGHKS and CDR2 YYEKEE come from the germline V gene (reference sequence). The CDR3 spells CASSLGDREAKNIQYF. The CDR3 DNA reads TGTGCCAGCAGCTTGGGGGACAGGGAAGCCAAAAACATTCAGTACTTC. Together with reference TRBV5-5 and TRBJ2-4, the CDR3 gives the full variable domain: DAGVTQSPTHLIKTRGQQVTLRCSPISGHKSVSWYQQVLGQGPQFIFQYYEKEERGRGNFPDRFSARQFPNYSSELNVNALLLGDSALYLCASSLGDREAKNIQYFGAGTRLSVL.

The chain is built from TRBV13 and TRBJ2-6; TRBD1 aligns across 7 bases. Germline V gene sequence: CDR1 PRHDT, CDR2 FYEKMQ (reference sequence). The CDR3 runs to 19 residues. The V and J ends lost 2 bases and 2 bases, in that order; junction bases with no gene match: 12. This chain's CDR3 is CASSLSQGENDPGANVLTF. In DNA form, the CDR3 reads TGTGCCAGCAGCTTATCCCAGGGGGAAAACGACCCTGGGGCCAACGTCCTGACTTTC.

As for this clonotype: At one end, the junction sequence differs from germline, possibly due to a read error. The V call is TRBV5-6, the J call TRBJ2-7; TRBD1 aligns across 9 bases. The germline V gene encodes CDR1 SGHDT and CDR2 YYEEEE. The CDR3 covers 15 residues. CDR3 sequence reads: CAGSLDRGQGYEQYF. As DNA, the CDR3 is TGTGCCGGCAGCTTGGATCGGGGACAGGGTTACGAGCAGTACTTC.

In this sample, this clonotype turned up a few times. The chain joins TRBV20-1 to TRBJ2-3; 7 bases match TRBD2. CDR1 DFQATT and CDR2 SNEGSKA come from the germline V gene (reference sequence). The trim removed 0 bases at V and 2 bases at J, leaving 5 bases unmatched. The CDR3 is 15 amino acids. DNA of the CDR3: TGCAGTGCTAGAGATCCAGCGGGGTACACAGATACGCAGTATTTT. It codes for CSARDPAGYTDTQYF.

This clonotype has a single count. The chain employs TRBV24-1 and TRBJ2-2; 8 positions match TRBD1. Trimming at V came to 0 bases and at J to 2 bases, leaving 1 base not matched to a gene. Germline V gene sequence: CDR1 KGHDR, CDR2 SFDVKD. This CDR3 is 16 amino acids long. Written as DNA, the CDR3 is TGTGCCACCAGTGATTTGGGACAGGGTAACACCGGGGAGCTGTTTTTT. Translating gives CATSDLGQGNTGELFF.

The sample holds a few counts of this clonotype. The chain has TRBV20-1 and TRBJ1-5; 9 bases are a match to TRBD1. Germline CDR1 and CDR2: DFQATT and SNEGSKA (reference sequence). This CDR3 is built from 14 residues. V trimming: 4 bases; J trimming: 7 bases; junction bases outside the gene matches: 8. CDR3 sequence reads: CSAITGGAGQPQHF. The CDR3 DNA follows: TGCAGTGCTATTACAGGGGGCGCAGGACAGCCCCAGCATTTT.

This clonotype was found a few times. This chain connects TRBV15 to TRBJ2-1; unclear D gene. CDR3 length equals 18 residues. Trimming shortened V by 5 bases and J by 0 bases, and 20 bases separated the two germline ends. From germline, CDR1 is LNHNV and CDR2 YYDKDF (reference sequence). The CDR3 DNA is TGTGCCACCAGCTTAAGTGCCCGACGGTATAGCTCCTACAATGAGCAGTTCTTC. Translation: CATSLSARRYSSYNEQFF.

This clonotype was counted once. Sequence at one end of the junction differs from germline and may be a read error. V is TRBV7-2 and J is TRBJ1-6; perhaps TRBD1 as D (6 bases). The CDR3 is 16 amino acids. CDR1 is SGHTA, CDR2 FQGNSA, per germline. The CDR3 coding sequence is TGTGCCGGCAGCTTAGATGGGGGCGCGGGAAATTCACCCCTCCACTTT. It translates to CAGSLDGGAGNSPLHF.

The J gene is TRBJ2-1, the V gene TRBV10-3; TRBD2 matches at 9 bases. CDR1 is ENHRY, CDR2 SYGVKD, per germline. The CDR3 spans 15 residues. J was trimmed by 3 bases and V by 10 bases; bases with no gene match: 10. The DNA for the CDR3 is TGTGCCACCACCCCCCTAGCGGGAAACTACAATGAGCAGTTCTTC. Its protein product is CATTPLAGNYNEQFF.

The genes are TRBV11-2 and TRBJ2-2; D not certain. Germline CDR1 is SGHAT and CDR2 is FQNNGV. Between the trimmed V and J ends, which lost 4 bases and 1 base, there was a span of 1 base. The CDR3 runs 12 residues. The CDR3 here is CASSWNTGELFF. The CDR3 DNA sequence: TGTGCCAGCAGCTGGAACACCGGGGAGCTGTTTTTT.

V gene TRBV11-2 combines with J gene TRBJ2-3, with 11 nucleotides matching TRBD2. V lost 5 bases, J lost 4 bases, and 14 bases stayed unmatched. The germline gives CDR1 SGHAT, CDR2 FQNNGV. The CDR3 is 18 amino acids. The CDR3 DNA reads TGTGCCAGCAGCAAAGGGACTAGCGGACGAATATGGGCAGATACGCAGTATTTT. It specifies CASSKGTSGRIWADTQYF.

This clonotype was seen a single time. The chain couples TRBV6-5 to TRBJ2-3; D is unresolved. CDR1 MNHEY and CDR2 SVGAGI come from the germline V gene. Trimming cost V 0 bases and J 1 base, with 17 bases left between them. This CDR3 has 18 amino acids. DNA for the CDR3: TGTGCCAGCAGTTACTCGACCGACCGATGGACCCGCACAGATACGCAGTATTTT. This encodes CASSYSTDRWTRTDTQYF.

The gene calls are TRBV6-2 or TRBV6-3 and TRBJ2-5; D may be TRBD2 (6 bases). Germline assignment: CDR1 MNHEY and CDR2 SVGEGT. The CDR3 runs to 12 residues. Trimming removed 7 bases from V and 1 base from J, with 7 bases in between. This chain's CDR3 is CASTGLQETQYF. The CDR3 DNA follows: TGTGCCAGCACGGGACTCCAAGAGACCCAGTACTTC.